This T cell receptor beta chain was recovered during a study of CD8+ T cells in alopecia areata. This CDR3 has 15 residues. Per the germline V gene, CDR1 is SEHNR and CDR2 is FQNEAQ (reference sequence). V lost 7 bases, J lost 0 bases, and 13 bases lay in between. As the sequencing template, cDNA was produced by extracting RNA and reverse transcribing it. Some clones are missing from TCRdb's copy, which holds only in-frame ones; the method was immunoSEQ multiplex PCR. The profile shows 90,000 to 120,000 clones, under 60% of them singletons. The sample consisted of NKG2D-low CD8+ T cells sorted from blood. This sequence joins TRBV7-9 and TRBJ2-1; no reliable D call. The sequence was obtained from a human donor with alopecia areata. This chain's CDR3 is CASTEGPSSYNEQFF. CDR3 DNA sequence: TGTGCCAGCACGGAAGGGCCTTCCTCCTACAATGAGCAGTTCTTC.